This is a list of T cell receptor beta chains from one sample in a study of identical twins. TCRdb analysed the 5' RACE reads with MiXCR anew, one entry per CDR3 protein. Of about 660,000 distinct CDR3 sequences detected, over 8.5% appear once; the ten largest clones hold 0.75% to 1%. This same sample was also part of a study on yellow fever vaccine responses in identical twins.

The specimen sequenced was PBMCs. These TCRs come from a woman aged 18-35 years in good health. The CDR3 runs from the conserved cysteine through the conserved F or W. A D gene is named only where the DNA matches it firmly. Rows may omit the clone size; those that give it use once, few, many or a size class.

d_gene	len	v_gene	abundance	j_gene	CDR3nt	CDR3aa
NA	16	TRBV12-3/TRBV12-4	few	TRBJ2-1	TGTGCCAGCAGTGCGATTGACAGGAGCTCCTACAATGAGCAGTTCTTC	CASSAIDRSSYNEQFF
NA	14	TRBV7-2	many	TRBJ2-1	TGTGCCAGCACCCGGGCCTCTAATTACAATGAGCAGTTCTTC	CASTRASNYNEQFF
TRBD1	17	TRBV29-1	few	TRBJ1-4	TGCAGCCCCGATATATGGGACAGGGACCCGATTAATGAAAAACTGTTTTTT	CSPDIWDRDPINEKLFF
NA	14	TRBV24-1	few	TRBJ2-1	TGTGCCACCAGTGATTTGGCTAGACCTCATGAGCAGTTCTTC	CATSDLARPHEQFF
TRBD1	16	TRBV5-1	many	TRBJ1-1	TGCGCCAGCAGCTTGCGGACAGGAAGTGGGAACACTGAAGCTTTCTTT	CASSLRTGSGNTEAFF
TRBD1	15	TRBV24-1	NA	TRBJ2-3	TGTGCCACCAGTGATTTGAACAGGGGGCCGGATACGCAGTATTTT	CATSDLNRGPDTQYF
TRBD2	16	TRBV7-2	few	TRBJ2-3	TGTGCCAGCAGCTCTGGACTAGCGGGGGTCACAGATACGCAGTATTTT	CASSSGLAGVTDTQYF
NA	16	TRBV9	NA	TRBJ2-1	TGTGCCAGCAGCTCCCAGTGGGGGGAGGCCTACAATGAGCAGTTCTTC	CASSSQWGEAYNEQFF
NA	16	TRBV25-1	NA	TRBJ2-2	TGTGCCAGCAGTGAATGGGCGGGGACGAACACCCGGGAGCTGTTTTTT	CASSEWAGTNTRELFF
TRBD2	18	TRBV24-1	few	TRBJ2-5	TGTGCCACCAGTGATCACCCGCGCTCAGCGGGAGGGCCACAGACCCAGTACTTC	CATSDHPRSAGGPQTQYF
NA	13	TRBV29-1	few	TRBJ2-1	TGCAGCGTTGAAGAGGCGCTGGGGGTTGAGCAGTTCTTC	CSVEEALGVEQFF
NA	13	TRBV20-1	few	TRBJ2-3	TGCAGTGCTAGAGCCGGGATCGCAGATACGCAGTATTTT	CSARAGIADTQYF
NA	15	TRBV12-3/TRBV12-4	few	TRBJ2-7	TGTGCCAGCAGTTTGGTTCGGGCAGGGTTTTTTGAGCAGTACTTC	CASSLVRAGFFEQYF
NA	13	TRBV3-1	many	TRBJ1-5	TGTGCCAGCAGCCAAGATCCTAATCAGCCCCAGCATTTT	CASSQDPNQPQHF
TRBD1	15	TRBV6-5	NA	TRBJ1-4	TGTGCCAGCAGTTACCCACAAACAGGGGATGAAAAACTGTTTTTT	CASSYPQTGDEKLFF
TRBD1	13	TRBV25-1	NA	TRBJ2-1	TGTGCCAGCAGTGATCAGGGGGTCGATGAGCAGTTCTTC	CASSDQGVDEQFF
NA	19	TRBV5-1	NA	TRBJ2-5	TGCGCCAGCAGAAACAACCTCGGTCGGGGGCTAGGGGGAAAAGAGACCCAGTACTTC	CASRNNLGRGLGGKETQYF
NA	17	TRBV9	many	TRBJ2-5	TGTGCCAGCAGCCCCCGTACCGGGACAAGCCCGCAAGAGACCCAGTACTTC	CASSPRTGTSPQETQYF
NA	12	TRBV3-1	many	TRBJ2-1	TGTGCCAGCAGCCAAGGTAACCGAAACGGCATATTC	CASSQGNRNGIF
NA	16	TRBV5-1	few	TRBJ2-7	TGCGCCAGCAGCTCGGAACCTAGCGTTCTCTCCTACGAGCAGTACTTC	CASSSEPSVLSYEQYF
NA	14	TRBV6-1	NA	TRBJ2-3	TGTGCCAGCACGGGACCCCCAGGGGTAGATACGCAGTATTTT	CASTGPPGVDTQYF
NA	15	TRBV5-1	many	TRBJ2-1	TGCGCCAGCAGCTTGGGACTAGATCTATACTATGAGCAGTTCTTC	CASSLGLDLYYEQFF
TRBD2	15	TRBV2	NA	TRBJ2-7	TGTGCCAGCCTGAAAGACGTGGCGGGGGGCTACGAGCAGTACTTC	CASLKDVAGGYEQYF
NA	14	TRBV2	NA	TRBJ2-7	TGTGCCAGCAGATTAAGGGGTGCCGGCTACGAGCAGTACTTC	CASRLRGAGYEQYF
NA	14	TRBV7-9	NA	TRBJ1-2	TGTGCCAGCAGCTTATCAGGACAGCCTGGGGGCTACACCTTC	CASSLSGQPGGYTF
NA	14	TRBV6-2/TRBV6-3	NA	TRBJ2-7	TGTGCCAGCAGCTCCCCCCGAGGTGGGTACGAGCAGTACTTC	CASSSPRGGYEQYF
NA	15	TRBV12-3/TRBV12-4	many	TRBJ2-3	TGTGCCAGCAGTTTTTGGCGCCGGTCGGGAGATACGCAGTATTTT	CASSFWRRSGDTQYF
NA	13	TRBV10-3	NA	TRBJ1-3	TGTGCCATCAGTGTCCCCTCTGGAAACACCATATATTTT	CAISVPSGNTIYF
NA	15	TRBV5-6	NA	TRBJ2-7	TGTGCCAGCAGCTTGCTCAACAGGCTGGGCTACGAGCAGTACTTC	CASSLLNRLGYEQYF
NA	17	TRBV5-1	many	TRBJ2-1	TGCGCCAGCAGCTTCGAACGGGGCGGAAAAGGGAACAATGAGCAGTTCTTC	CASSFERGGKGNNEQFF
NA	13	TRBV27	few	TRBJ1-5	TGTGCCAGCAGTTTAAATACGAATCAGCCCCAGCATTTT	CASSLNTNQPQHF
TRBD1	15	TRBV5-1	few	TRBJ2-7	TGCGCCAGCACCCCCTGGGACAGGTCCTCCTACGAGCAGTACTTC	CASTPWDRSSYEQYF